Listed here are 16 T cell receptor beta chains from one sample, sequenced in a study of cytomegalovirus exposure and HLA in healthy donors (dated by TCRdb to about 2017). Library generation was performed with the immunoSEQ multiplex PCR assay. For the multiplex PCR, a mixture combining 60 forward primers for TCR Vbeta segments and 13 reverse primers for TCR Jbeta segments was used. TCRdb stores this immuneACCESS table with in-frame sequences only. Part of the clones is absent; in the studies checked, under half of the shortfall reflects unresolved V genes, and no reason is known for the rest. Present in this sample are 120,000 or so clones, approximately 72% of which were seen just once. The ten largest clones represent approximately 30% of the sample. Sequences were obtained from PBMCs. The receptors shown here come from a man in his sixties in good health and CMV-seropositive.

The rearrangement links TRBV5-6 to TRBJ1-2; no reliable D call. Deletions cut 4 bases from V and 2 bases from J, with 15 bases between. CDR1 and CDR2 (germline): SGHDT, YYEEEE. This CDR3 is 15 amino acids long. Written as DNA, the CDR3 is TGTGCCAGCAGCCCAACTAGGGCAGAAAACTATGGCTACACCTTC. As protein: CASSPTRAENYGYTF. Full variable domain (outside the CDR3, taken from reference TRBV5-6 and TRBJ1-2): DAGVTQSPTHLIKTRGQQVTLRCSPKSGHDTVSWYQQALGQGPQFIFQYYEEEERQRGNFPDRFSGHQFPNYSSELNVNALLLGDSALYLCASSPTRAENYGYTFGSGTRLTVV.

This chain uses TRBV5-7 with TRBJ1-2; D is unclear. TRBV5-7 counts as an open reading frame of uncertain function. V was trimmed by 4 bases and J by 0 bases, leaving 22 bases between them. CDR3 length: 18 residues. CDR3 loop: CASSPPAGSKGTNYGYTF. The CDR3, as DNA: TGTGCCAGCAGCCCTCCAGCGGGCTCCAAAGGAACTAACTATGGCTACACCTTC.

This clone was counted once. The chain uses TRBV11-2 and TRBJ1-1, with D maybe TRBD1 (5 bases). CDR1 and CDR2 (germline): SGHAT, FQNNGV. V lost 3 bases to trimming and J lost 3 bases, with 8 bases between them. The CDR3 spans 13 residues. The CDR3 protein is CASSFGGDTEAFF. As DNA, the CDR3 is TGTGCCAGCAGCTTTGGGGGGGACACTGAAGCTTTCTTT.

The chain has TRBV30 and TRBJ2-7; 9 positions agree with TRBD2. The CDR3 runs 15 residues. J gave up 2 bases and V 3 bases, and 8 bases lay outside the gene matches. Germline V gives CDR1 GTSNPN, CDR2 SVGIG (reference sequence). The CDR3 bases are TGTGCCTGGAGCCTCCTTAGCGGGGGACCCTACGAGCAGTACTTC. Translated, it gives CAWSLLSGGPYEQYF.

This sequence joins TRBV10-3 and TRBJ1-2; TRBD1 agrees at 7 bases. Germline-derived CDR1 and CDR2 are ENHRY and SYGVKD. V lost 11 bases and J lost 3; bases outside the gene matches: 9. CDR3 length: 13 amino acids. The CDR3 here is CAAKRGRDYGYTF. CDR3 DNA sequence: TGTGCCGCAAAAAGGGGGCGCGACTATGGCTACACCTTC.

This clone was observed a few times. V is TRBV29-1 and J is TRBJ2-5; a weak D match, TRBD1 (7 bases). The J call may be mistaken, given a closer DNA end match to TRBJ2-7. This CDR3 spans 14 amino acids. CDR1 and CDR2 (germline): SQVTM, ANQGSEA. CDR3 coding DNA: TGCAGCGTTGGAGGAGGGACAGACAATCGCGAGCAGTACTTC. This codes for CSVGGGTDNREQYF.

There are a few counts of this clone. J is TRBJ2-3 and V is TRBV11-2; D not resolved. The ends were cut back, 3 bases at V and 4 bases at J, with 11 bases in the middle. Germline V gives CDR1 SGHAT, CDR2 FQNNGV. The CDR3 has 14 residues. The CDR3 here is CASSFLHGADTQYF. For the CDR3, the DNA is TGTGCCAGCAGCTTTCTTCATGGAGCAGATACGCAGTATTTT. Full variable domain (remainder filled in from reference TRBV11-2 and TRBJ2-3): EAGVAQSPRYKIIEKRQSVAFWCNPISGHATLYWYQQILGQGPKLLIQFQNNGVVDDSQLPKDRFSAERLKGVDSTLKIQPAKLEDSAVYLCASSFLHGADTQYFGPGTRLTVL.

J is TRBJ2-5 and V is TRBV7-9; 9 nucleotides align to TRBD1. This CDR3 has 13 residues. Germline CDR1 and CDR2: SEHNR and FQNEAQ (reference sequence). V was clipped by 3 bases and J by 5 bases; unmatched bases: 1. CDR3 DNA sequence: TGTGCCAGCAGCTTGGGGACAGGGGAGACCCAGTACTTC. Its protein is CASSLGTGETQYF.

This clone was observed a single time. This chain links TRBV10-1 with TRBJ2-1; TRBD2 might be the D (5 bases). Trimming took off 3 bases at V and 7 bases at J, with 16 bases between the two ends. The CDR3 runs 15 residues. Germline V CDR1 and CDR2: WNHNN, SYGVQD (reference sequence). In nucleotides, the CDR3 is TGCGCCAGCAGTGATCCGGCACCGCCGGGGAATGAGCAGTTCTTC. Protein sequence: CASSDPAPPGNEQFF.

The chain is built from TRBV19 and TRBJ2-1; 10 bases line up with TRBD1. Germline-derived CDR1 and CDR2 are LNHDA and SQIVND (reference sequence). The ends lost 6 bases at V and 8 bases at J; junction bases unmatched: 7. The CDR3 has 14 amino acids. CDR3 coding DNA: TGTGCCAGTAGGCCGACAGGGGGCGACTATGAGCAGTTCTTC. Its translation is CASRPTGGDYEQFF.

The rearrangement links TRBV4-1 to TRBJ2-1; tentative D call: TRBD1 (5 bases). The CDR3 runs 16 residues. Germline loops: CDR1 MGHRA, CDR2 YSYEKL. Trimming removed 0 bases from V and 0 bases from J, with 9 bases in between. DNA of the CDR3: TGCGCCAGCAGCCAAGAGGGGCGGAACTCCTACAATGAGCAGTTCTTC. Translation gives CASSQEGRNSYNEQFF.

A single count supports this clone. The chain carries TRBV27 and TRBJ2-4, with D perhaps matching TRBD2 (6 bases). Trimming pared 6 bases from V and 1 base from J, leaving 22 bases between. The length of the CDR3 is 18 residues. The germline V gene encodes CDR1 MNHEY and CDR2 SMNVEV (reference sequence). CDR3 sequence: CASSRTLGGTGAKNIQYF. The CDR3, as DNA: TGTGCCAGCAGCCGTACCCTCGGGGGTACCGGGGCCAAAAACATTCAGTACTTC.

This clone occurred once. This rearrangement joins TRBV30 to TRBJ2-7; D is unresolved. Germline V gene sequence: CDR1 GTSNPN, CDR2 SVGIG (reference sequence). With 2 bases removed from V and 2 bases from J, the gap between germline ends came to 10 bases. The CDR3 sequence is 13 residues long. The CDR3 spells CAWSSGPAYEQYF. CDR3 nucleotides: TGTGCCTGGAGTTCGGGTCCGGCCTACGAGCAGTACTTC.

This clone came up once. The CDR3 sequence is CASSLGQVNTEAFF. The CDR3 DNA follows: TGTGCCAGCAGCCTTGGACAGGTGAACACTGAAGCTTTCTTT. The rearrangement links TRBV7-3 to TRBJ1-1, with TRBD1 identical over 7 bases. The CDR3 covers 14 residues. Looked up from germline, CDR1 is SGHTA and CDR2 is FQGTGA. J gave up 0 bases and V 5 bases, and 3 bases lay outside the gene matches.

The rearrangement uses TRBV6-6 and TRBJ2-5; D is unresolved. CDR1 and CDR2 from the germline V gene are MNHNY and SVGAGI (reference sequence). The CDR3 runs 13 residues. The V end lost 6 bases, the J end lost 3 bases, and 11 bases lay between the germline ends. The CDR3 DNA sequence: TGTGCCAGCAGGAGAGCGTGGGAAGAGACCCAGTACTTC. It yields the protein CASRRAWEETQYF.

The chain carries TRBV5-1 and TRBJ1-3; TRBD1 might be the D (5 bases). Germline CDR1 is SGHRS and CDR2 is YFSETQ. V was pared by 4 bases and J by 0 bases, with 14 bases between. The CDR3 runs to 16 residues. The CDR3 sequence: CASSGRGGISGNTIYF. The CDR3 coding sequence is TGCGCCAGCAGCGGTCGGGGGGGAATCTCTGGAAACACCATATATTTT.